This record concerns one TCR beta chain sequence. This entry is derived from a study of T cell changes during pregnancy in multiple sclerosis. CDR1 SGHVS and CDR2 FQNEAQ come from the germline V gene. There are 14 residues in the CDR3. V was shortened by 4 bases and J by 7 bases, with 17 bases between the two germline ends. Profiling relied on immunoSEQ multiplex PCR, and the TCRdb table lists in-frame clones only, not all of them. The data contain roughly 49,000 clones, almost 90% of them singletons. The rearrangement links TRBV7-8 to TRBJ2-7, with D tentatively TRBD1 (5 bases). The receptor was derived from a female donor in good health, enrolled as a control in a pregnancy study. The sample in question was peripheral blood, obtained in the first trimester of pregnancy. CDR3 in amino acids: CASSSRSGYSEQYF. The CDR3 DNA follows: TGTGCCAGCAGCTCGCGGTCAGGGTATTCAGAGCAGTACTTC.